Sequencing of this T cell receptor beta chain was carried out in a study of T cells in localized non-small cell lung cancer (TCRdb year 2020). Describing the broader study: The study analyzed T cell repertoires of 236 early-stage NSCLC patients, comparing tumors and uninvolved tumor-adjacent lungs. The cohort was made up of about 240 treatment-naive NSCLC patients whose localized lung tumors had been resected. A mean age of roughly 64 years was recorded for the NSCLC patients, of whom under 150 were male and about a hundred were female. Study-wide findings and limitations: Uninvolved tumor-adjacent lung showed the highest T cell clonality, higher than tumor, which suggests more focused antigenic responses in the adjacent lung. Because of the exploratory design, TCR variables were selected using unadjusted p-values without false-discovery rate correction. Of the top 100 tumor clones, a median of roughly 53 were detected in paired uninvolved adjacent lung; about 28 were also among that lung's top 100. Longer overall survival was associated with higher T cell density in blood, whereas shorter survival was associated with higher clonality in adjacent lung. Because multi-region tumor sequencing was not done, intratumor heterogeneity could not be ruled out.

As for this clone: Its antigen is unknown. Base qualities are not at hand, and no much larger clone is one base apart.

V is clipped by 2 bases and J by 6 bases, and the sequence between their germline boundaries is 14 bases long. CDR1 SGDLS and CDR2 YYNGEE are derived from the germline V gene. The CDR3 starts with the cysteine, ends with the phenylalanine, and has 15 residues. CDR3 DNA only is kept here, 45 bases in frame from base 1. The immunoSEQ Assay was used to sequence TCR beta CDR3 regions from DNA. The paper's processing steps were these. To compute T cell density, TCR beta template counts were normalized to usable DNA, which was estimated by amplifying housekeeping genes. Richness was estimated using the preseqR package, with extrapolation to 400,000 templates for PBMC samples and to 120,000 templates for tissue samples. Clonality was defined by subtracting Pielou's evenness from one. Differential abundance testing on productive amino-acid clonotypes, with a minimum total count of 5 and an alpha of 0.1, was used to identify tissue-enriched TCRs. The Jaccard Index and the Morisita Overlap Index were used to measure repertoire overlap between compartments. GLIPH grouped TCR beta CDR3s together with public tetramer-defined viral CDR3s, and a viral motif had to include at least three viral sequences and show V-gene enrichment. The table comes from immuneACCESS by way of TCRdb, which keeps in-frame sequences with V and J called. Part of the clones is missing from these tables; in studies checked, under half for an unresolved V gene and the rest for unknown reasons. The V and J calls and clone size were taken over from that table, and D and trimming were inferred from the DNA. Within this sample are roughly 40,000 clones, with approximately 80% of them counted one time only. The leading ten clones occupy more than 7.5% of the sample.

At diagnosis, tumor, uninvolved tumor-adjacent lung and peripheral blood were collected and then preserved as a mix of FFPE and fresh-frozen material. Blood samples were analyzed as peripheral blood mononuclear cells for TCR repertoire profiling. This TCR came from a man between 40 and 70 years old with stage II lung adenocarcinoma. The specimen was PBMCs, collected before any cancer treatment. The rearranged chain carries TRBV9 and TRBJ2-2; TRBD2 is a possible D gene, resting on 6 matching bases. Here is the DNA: TGTGCCAGCAGCGTCCATAGCGGAGAGGCCGGGGAGCTGTTTTTT. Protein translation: CASSVHSGEAGELFF.